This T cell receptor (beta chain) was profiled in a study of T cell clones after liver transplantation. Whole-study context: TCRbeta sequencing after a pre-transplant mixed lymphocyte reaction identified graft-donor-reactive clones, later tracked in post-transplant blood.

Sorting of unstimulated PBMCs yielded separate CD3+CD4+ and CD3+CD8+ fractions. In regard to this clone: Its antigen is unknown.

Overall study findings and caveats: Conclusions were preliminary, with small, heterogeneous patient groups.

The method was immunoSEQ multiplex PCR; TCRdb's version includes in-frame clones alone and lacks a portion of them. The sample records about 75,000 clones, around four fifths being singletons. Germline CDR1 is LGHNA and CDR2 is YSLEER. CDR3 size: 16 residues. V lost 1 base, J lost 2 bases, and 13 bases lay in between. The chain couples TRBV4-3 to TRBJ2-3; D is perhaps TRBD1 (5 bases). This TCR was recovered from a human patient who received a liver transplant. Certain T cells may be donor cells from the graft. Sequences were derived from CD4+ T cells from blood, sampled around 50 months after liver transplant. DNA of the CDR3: TGCGCCAGCAGCCAAGCGAGCAGGGTTGTCACAGATACGCAGTATTTT. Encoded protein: CASSQASRVVTDTQYF.